The T cell receptor beta chain described here comes from a study of technical replicates of blood from a few donors. Sequenced by immunoSEQ multiplex PCR; TCRdb stores in-frame clones only, minus some. The sample carries 75,000 to 80,000 clones, 85% to 95% recorded once. This CDR3 region has 15 residues. V trimming: 6 bases; J trimming: 7 bases; junction bases outside the gene matches: 12. Per the germline V gene, CDR1 is SGHTA and CDR2 is FQGNSA. This chain links TRBV7-2 with TRBJ1-1, with TRBD1 matching 9 bases. The TCR originated in a human donor in good health. The sequenced material came from T cells isolated from PBMCs. CDR3: CASSATGGLIREAFF. The DNA for the CDR3 is TGTGCCAGCAGTGCCACAGGGGGCTTAATCCGTGAAGCTTTCTTT.